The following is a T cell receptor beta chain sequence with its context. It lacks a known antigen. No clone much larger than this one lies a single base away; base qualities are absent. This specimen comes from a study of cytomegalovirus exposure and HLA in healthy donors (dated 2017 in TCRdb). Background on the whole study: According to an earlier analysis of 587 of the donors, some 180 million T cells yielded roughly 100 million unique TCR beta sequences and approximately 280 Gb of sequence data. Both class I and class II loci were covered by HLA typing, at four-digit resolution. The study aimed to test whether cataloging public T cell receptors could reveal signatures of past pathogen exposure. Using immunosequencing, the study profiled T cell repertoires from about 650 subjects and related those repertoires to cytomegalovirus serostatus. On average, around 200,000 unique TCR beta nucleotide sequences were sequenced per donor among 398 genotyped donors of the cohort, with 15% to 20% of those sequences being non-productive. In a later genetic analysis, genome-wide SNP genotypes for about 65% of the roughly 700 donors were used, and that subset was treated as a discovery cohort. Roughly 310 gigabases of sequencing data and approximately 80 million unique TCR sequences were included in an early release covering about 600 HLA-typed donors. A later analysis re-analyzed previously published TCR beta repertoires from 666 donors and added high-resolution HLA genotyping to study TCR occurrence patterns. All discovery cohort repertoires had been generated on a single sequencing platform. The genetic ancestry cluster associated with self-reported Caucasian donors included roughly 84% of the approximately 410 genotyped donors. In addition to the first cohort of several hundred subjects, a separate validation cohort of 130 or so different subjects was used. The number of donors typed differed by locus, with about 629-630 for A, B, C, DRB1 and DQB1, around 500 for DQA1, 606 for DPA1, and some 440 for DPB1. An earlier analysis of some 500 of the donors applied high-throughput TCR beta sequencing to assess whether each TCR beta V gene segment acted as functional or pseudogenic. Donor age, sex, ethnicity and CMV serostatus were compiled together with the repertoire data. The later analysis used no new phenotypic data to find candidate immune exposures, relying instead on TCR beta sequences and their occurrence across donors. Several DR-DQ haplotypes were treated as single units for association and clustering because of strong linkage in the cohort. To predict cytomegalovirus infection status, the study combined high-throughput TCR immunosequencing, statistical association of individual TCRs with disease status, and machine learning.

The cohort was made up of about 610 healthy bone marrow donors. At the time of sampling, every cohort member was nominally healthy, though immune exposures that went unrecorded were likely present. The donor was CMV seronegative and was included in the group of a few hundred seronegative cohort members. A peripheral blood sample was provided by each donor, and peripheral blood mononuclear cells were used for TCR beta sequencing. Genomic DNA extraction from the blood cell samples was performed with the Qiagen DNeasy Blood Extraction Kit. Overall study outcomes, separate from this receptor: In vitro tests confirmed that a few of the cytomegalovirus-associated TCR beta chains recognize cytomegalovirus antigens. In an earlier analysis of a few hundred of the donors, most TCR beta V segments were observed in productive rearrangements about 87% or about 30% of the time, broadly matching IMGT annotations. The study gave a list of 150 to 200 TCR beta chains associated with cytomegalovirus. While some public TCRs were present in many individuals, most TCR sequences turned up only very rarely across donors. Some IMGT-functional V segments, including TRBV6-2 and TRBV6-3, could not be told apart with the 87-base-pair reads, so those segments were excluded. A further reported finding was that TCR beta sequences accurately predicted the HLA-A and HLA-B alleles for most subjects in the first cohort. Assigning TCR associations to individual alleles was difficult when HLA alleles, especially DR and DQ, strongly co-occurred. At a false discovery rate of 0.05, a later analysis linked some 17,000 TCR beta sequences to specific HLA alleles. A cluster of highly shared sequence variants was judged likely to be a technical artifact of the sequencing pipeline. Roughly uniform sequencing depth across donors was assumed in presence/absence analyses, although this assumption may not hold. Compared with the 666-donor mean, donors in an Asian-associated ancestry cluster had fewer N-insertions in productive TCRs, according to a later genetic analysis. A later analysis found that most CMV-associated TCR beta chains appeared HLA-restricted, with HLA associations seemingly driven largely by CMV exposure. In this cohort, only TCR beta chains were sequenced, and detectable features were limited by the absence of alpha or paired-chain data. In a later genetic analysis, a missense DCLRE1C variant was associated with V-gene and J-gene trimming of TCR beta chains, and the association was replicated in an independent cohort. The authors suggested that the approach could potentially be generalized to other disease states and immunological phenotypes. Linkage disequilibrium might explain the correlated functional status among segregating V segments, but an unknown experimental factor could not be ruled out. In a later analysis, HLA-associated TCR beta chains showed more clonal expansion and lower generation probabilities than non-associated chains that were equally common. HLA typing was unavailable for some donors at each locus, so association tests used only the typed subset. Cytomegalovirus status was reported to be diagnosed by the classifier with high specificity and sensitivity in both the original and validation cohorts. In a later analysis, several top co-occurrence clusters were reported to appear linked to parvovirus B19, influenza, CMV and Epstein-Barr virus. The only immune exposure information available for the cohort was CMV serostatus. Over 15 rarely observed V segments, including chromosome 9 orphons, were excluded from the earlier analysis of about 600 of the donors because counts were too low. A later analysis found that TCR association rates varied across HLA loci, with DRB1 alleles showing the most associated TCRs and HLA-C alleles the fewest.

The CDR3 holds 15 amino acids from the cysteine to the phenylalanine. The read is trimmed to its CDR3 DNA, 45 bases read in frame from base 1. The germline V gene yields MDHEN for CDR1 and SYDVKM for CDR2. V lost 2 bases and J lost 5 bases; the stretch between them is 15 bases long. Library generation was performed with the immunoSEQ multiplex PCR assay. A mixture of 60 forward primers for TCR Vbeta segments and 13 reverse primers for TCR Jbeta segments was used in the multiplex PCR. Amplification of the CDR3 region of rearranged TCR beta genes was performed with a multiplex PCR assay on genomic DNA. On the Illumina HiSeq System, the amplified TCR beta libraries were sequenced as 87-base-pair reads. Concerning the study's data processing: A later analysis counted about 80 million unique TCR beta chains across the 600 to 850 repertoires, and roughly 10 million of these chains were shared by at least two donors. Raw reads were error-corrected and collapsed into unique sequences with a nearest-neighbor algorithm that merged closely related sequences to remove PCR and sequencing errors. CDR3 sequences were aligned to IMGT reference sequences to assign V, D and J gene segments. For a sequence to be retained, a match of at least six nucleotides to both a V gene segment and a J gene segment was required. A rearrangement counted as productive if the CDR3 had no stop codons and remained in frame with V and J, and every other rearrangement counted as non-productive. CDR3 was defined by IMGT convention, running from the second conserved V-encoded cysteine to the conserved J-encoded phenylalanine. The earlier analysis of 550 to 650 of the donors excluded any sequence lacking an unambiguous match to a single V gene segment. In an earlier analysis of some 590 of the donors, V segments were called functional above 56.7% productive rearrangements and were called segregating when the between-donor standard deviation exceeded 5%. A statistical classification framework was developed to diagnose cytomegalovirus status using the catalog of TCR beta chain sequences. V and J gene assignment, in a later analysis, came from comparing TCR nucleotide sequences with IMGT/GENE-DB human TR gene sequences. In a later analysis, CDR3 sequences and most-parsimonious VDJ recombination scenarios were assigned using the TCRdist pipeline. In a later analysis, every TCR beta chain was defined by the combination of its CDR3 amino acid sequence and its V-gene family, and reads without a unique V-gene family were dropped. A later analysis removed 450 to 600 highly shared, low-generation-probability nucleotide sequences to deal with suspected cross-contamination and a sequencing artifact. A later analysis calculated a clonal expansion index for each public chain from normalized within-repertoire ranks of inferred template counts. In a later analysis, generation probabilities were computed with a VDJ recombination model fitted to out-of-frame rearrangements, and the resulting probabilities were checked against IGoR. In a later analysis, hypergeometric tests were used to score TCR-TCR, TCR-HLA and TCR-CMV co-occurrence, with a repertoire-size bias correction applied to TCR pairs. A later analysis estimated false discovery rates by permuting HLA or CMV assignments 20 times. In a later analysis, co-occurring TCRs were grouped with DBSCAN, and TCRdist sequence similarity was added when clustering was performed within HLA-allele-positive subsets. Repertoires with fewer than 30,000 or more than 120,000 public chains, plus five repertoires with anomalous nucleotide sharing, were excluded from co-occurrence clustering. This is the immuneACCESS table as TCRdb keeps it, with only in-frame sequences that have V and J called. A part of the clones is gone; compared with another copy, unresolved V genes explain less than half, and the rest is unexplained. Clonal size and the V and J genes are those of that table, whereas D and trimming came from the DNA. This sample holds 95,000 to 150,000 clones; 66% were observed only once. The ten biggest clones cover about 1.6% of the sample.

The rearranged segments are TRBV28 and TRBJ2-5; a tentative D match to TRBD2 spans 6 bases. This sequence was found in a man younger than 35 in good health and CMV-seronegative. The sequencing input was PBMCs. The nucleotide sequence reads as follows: TGTGCCAGCAGTTTAAGTGGGGGGACCTCGGAGACCCAGTACTTC. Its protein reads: CASSLSGGTSETQYF.